These T cell receptor beta chains were read from a single sample in a study of T cell responses to AZD1222 COVID-19 vaccine. Only in-frame clones appear in the TCRdb table, and some are missing; sequencing was by immunoSEQ multiplex PCR. The sample consists of 210,000 or so clones, approximately 94% of them appearing once. Sample: peripheral blood, taken 28 days after the second dose of the MenACWY control vaccine. The receptors shown here come from an adult who received the MenACWY meningococcal vaccine as a control. Each CDR3 is given without its conserved first and last residue. D genes are given only for firm matches.

v_call,j_call,d_call,cdr3_aa
TRBV5-1,TRBJ2-1,-,ASSLVGESYNEQF
TRBV28,TRBJ1-1,-,ASSLISMNTEAF
TRBV7-9,TRBJ1-5,-,ASGPLGVDQPQH
TRBV19,TRBJ1-5,-,ATGEGESNQPQH
TRBV6-4,TRBJ1-2,-,ASSLTATNYGYT
TRBV5-1,TRBJ2-5,-,ASSGQETQY
TRBV20-1,TRBJ1-1,-,SAIRRTEAF
TRBV13,TRBJ1-1,-,ASSLGRGTEAF
TRBV11-2,TRBJ2-7,TRBD2,ASSYGLAGIYEQY
TRBV4-3,TRBJ2-3,-,ASSQDLGGGTDTQY
TRBV30,TRBJ2-7,-,AWSLGTYEQY
TRBV9,TRBJ1-1,-,ASRALGGTEAF
TRBV7-9,TRBJ2-7,TRBD1,ASSPPDRRHYEQY
TRBV29-1,TRBJ1-2,-,SVEWDGYT
TRBV5-1,TRBJ1-4,-,ASSLGGVGEKLF
TRBV19,TRBJ1-4,-,ASAKLTEGEKLF
TRBV19,TRBJ2-7,-,ASSPGPSPAYYEQY
TRBV13,TRBJ2-3,-,ASSFGGTQY
TRBV27,TRBJ1-1,-,ASSHGGTEAF
TRBV6-6,TRBJ1-5,-,ASSPGTLGQPQH
TRBV7-9,TRBJ2-7,TRBD1,ASAKTGNYDEQY
TRBV9,TRBJ2-3,-,ASSAGSRADTQY
TRBV24-1,TRBJ2-5,-,ATSSPSAETQY
TRBV7-9,TRBJ2-3,TRBD2,ASSRDGLATDTQY
TRBV19,TRBJ1-2,-,ASSTSTNYGYT
TRBV10-1,TRBJ1-4,-,ASTEGSRPDATNEKLF
TRBV5-4,TRBJ2-7,-,ASNSRDGSSYEQY
TRBV5-4,TRBJ1-4,-,ASSLAATNEKLF
TRBV7-9,TRBJ1-2,-,ASSSPGGSNGYT
TRBV5-4,TRBJ1-1,-,ASSLPQGEPEAF